These 9 T cell receptor beta chains were all obtained from the same sample, sequenced in a study of cytomegalovirus exposure and HLA in healthy donors (dated by TCRdb to 2016 to 2017). Library creation used the immunoSEQ multiplex PCR assay. For the multiplex PCR, a mixture combining 60 forward primers for TCR Vbeta segments and 13 reverse primers for TCR Jbeta segments was used. As stored in TCRdb, this immuneACCESS dataset retains in-frame rearrangements with V and J assigned. A fraction of the clones does not appear; measured against another copy, unresolved V genes explain less than half of the discrepancy, and the remainder lacks a known reason. The sample data list roughly 230,000 clones, and around 80% of these were observed just once. The ten largest clonotypes hold approximately 0.47% of the sample. Sequenced input: PBMCs. The source is a boy between 5 and 17 years old in good health and CMV-seronegative.

This rearrangement joins TRBV19 to TRBJ2-7; TRBD2 aligns across 7 bases. CDR3 size: 15 residues. The V segment lost 4 bases and the J segment 6 bases; nucleotides outside the gene matches: 12. Germline V lookup: CDR1 LNHDA, CDR2 SQIVND (reference sequence). The CDR3 spells CASSTKTWGGFEQYF. The CDR3 nucleotides are TGTGCCAGTAGTACGAAGACATGGGGGGGGTTCGAGCAGTACTTC.

The chain joins TRBV6-1 to TRBJ1-1; 7 nucleotides agree with TRBD1. The germline CDR1 and CDR2 sequences are MNHNS and SASEGT. J gave up 10 bases and V 6 bases, and 11 bases lay outside the gene matches. The CDR3 contains 13 residues. CDR3 region: CASSLAGSGGAFF. The CDR3 nucleotides read TGTGCCAGCAGCCTCGCCGGATCAGGGGGAGCTTTCTTT.

Comments on this clone: A read error may produce the germline difference seen at one junction end. V gene TRBV5-1 combines with J gene TRBJ2-7; 7 bases map to TRBD2. CDR1 and CDR2 from the germline V gene are SGHRS and YFSETQ. CDR3 length: 17 amino acids. CDR3 DNA: TGCGCCAGCAGCCACTCTTCTAGCGGCCCTACCTCCTCCGAGCAGTACTTC. Translated, it gives CASSHSSSGPTSSEQYF.

The chain joins TRBV5-1 to TRBJ1-1, with 7 bases identical to TRBD1. Germline trimming cut 3 bases from V and 4 bases from J; bases unmatched to any gene: 6. The CDR3 extends over 14 amino acids. Germline V lookup: CDR1 SGHRS, CDR2 YFSETQ. CDR3 loop: CASSWGQSGTEAFF. The CDR3 DNA reads as TGCGCCAGCAGCTGGGGACAGTCGGGCACTGAAGCTTTCTTT.

V usage is TRBV12-5 and J usage is TRBJ1-2, with a tentative D call TRBD1 (6 bases). The length of the CDR3 is 15 residues. CDR1 is LGHNT and CDR2 is FRNRAP in the germline V gene. Between the trimmed V and J ends, which lost 2 bases and 2 bases, there was a span of 12 bases. The CDR3 DNA follows: TGTGCTAGTGGTTTGTCCCGGACAGTAAACTATGGCTACACCTTC. Its translation: CASGLSRTVNYGYTF.

The chain is built from TRBV9 and TRBJ1-5; 11 nucleotides match TRBD1. J was trimmed by 6 bases and V by 2 bases; bases with no gene match: 4. This CDR3 has 15 residues. Germline V lookup: CDR1 SGDLS, CDR2 YYNGEE. Here the CDR3 reads CASSVGQGGGQPQHF. CDR3 nucleotides: TGTGCCAGCAGCGTGGGACAGGGGGGAGGTCAGCCCCAGCATTTT.

The chain employs TRBV6-4 and TRBJ2-1; 13 bases line up with TRBD2. V shed 5 bases, J shed 2 bases, and the junction held 6 bases outside the gene matches. Per germline, CDR1 MRHNA and CDR2 SNTAGT. The length of the CDR3 is 17 residues. This chain's CDR3 is CASSRLAGGTPYNEQFF. The CDR3 DNA is TGTGCCAGCAGTCGACTAGCGGGGGGAACCCCCTACAATGAGCAGTTCTTC.

The V and J genes are TRBV6-5 and TRBJ1-2, with D possibly TRBD1 on 6 matching bases. Germline-derived CDR1 and CDR2 are MNHEY and SVGAGI. V shed 5 bases and J shed 7 bases, with 17 bases lying between them. CDR3 length: 14 amino acids. DNA for the CDR3: TGTGCCAGCAGTCGCAACGCAGGGGTAGGTGGCTACACCTTC. Translation gives CASSRNAGVGGYTF.

This clone has more than one count but fewer than ten. This sequence joins TRBV5-1 and TRBJ2-7; the match to TRBD1 covers 7 bases. There are 14 residues in the CDR3. With 0 bases clipped from V and 7 bases from J, the junction kept 7 bases outside the gene matches. Germline V gives CDR1 SGHRS, CDR2 YFSETQ. The CDR3 nucleotides are TGCGCCAGCAGCTTGGTCTACAGGGGCCCGGAGCAGTACTTC. Its protein product is CASSLVYRGPEQYF.